Shown below are 13 T cell receptor beta chains from a single sample sequenced in a study of blood T cell repertoires in COVID-19. Method: immunoSEQ multiplex PCR; TCRdb's copy keeps in-frame clones and lacks some. The table includes 200,000 to 250,000 clones, around 90% detected once. Sequencing was performed on PBMCs or T cells enriched from blood (not recorded which). The receptors come from a man aged 30-40 years who had recovered from COVID-19.

The chain recombines TRBV5-4 with TRBJ2-3, with no clear D. Trimming shortened V by 0 bases and J by 1 base, and 12 bases separated the two germline ends. This CDR3 is 16 amino acids long. Looked up from germline, CDR1 is SGHNT and CDR2 is YYREEE (reference sequence). The CDR3 sequence: CASSLASGLGTDTQYF. As DNA, the CDR3 is TGTGCCAGCAGCTTGGCGTCTGGGCTTGGCACAGATACGCAGTATTTT.

With regard to this clone: A read error may account for a junction end that differs from germline. This sequence joins TRBV12-5 and TRBJ1-2; the match to TRBD1 covers 7 bases. CDR1 and CDR2 from the germline V gene are LGHNT and FRNRAP. The CDR3 loop spans 11 amino acids. Written as DNA, the CDR3 is TGTGCTAGTGGTTTGGGCGAGGGGGCCTCCTTC. This gives the protein CASGLGEGASF.

This chain joins TRBV6-5 and TRBJ1-1; TRBD1 is a possible D gene (6 bases). CDR3 length: 13 amino acids. From germline, CDR1 is MNHEY and CDR2 SVGAGI. Trimming stripped 5 bases from V and 4 bases from J, with 11 bases between. CDR3 DNA sequence: TGTGCCAGCAGTAAGATCAGGGGCACTGAAGCTTTCTTT. It codes for CASSKIRGTEAFF.

The chain employs TRBV21-1 and TRBJ1-4; no check of the table's D call, TRBD1, against the DNA was made. TRBV21-1 is given as a pseudogene. The CDR3 extends over 18 amino acids. This CDR3 reads CASSNEGPGGGPNEKLFF. CDR3 in DNA: TGTGCCAGCAGCAACGAAGGGCCCGGAGGGGGCCCAAATGAAAAACTGTTTTTT.

This clone turned up a few times. V gene TRBV3-1 (or the pseudogene TRBV3-2) combines with J gene TRBJ2-7, with 9 bases matching TRBD2. Germline CDR1 LGHDT, CDR2 YNNKEL (reference sequence). The junction had 14 bases not matched to a gene; V was cut back by 5 bases and J by 0 bases. The CDR3 consists of 18 residues. CDR3 loop: CASSTRAASGATSYEQYF. CDR3 sequence (DNA): TGTGCCAGCAGCACAAGGGCGGCTAGCGGGGCCACCTCCTACGAGCAGTACTTC.

The chain combines TRBV19 with TRBJ1-5; 7 bases agree with TRBD1. Germline lookup yields CDR1 LNHDA and CDR2 SQIVND (reference sequence). J was trimmed by 6 bases and V by 7 bases; bases with no gene match: 9. This CDR3 region has 14 residues. CDR3 protein: CASTDDRVAQPQHF. For the CDR3, the DNA is TGTGCCAGTACCGACGACAGGGTTGCTCAGCCCCAGCATTTT.

In nucleotides, the CDR3 is TGTGCCAGCAGTGAATATCCCAGGGGGCTTGGGGCCAACGTCCTGACTTTC. Encoded protein: CASSEYPRGLGANVLTF. The chain has TRBV25-1 and TRBJ2-6, with TRBD1 matching 8 bases. V dropped 0 bases and J dropped 3; count of bases not matched to a gene: 4. CDR1 and CDR2 (germline): MGHDK, SYGVNS. This CDR3 is built from 17 residues. The full variable domain, with the rest looked up from reference TRBV25-1 and TRBJ2-6, is EADIYQTPRYLVIGTGKKITLECSQTMGHDKMYWYQQDPGMELHLIHYSYGVNSTEKGDLSSESTVSRIRTEHFPLTLESARPSHTSQYLCASSEYPRGLGANVLTFGAGSRLTVL.

This rearrangement joins TRBV24-1 to TRBJ1-4; D is undetermined. V lost 7 bases, J lost 7 bases, and 9 bases lay in between. CDR1 and CDR2 from the germline V gene are KGHDR and SFDVKD. The CDR3 is 12 residues long. The DNA for the CDR3 is TGTGCCACCAGGAGAGGCCGTGAAAAACTGTTTTTT. Translating it yields CATRRGREKLFF.

The chain uses TRBV2 and TRBJ1-1; 8 bases are shared with TRBD1. The CDR3 spans 13 residues. After removal of 6 bases from V and 4 bases from J, the junction contained 4 bases not matched to a gene. In germline, CDR1 is SNHLY, CDR2 FYNNEI. The CDR3 DNA reads TGTGCCAGCAGCAGGGGGCTGGGCACTGAAGCTTTCTTT. It codes for CASSRGLGTEAFF. The full variable domain, with the rest looked up from reference TRBV2 and TRBJ1-1, is EPEVTQTPSHQVTQMGQEVILRCVPISNHLYFYWYRQILGQKVEFLVSFYNNEISEKSEIFDDQFSVERPDGSNFTLKIRSTKLEDSAMYFCASSRGLGTEAFFGQGTRLTVV.

The chain employs TRBV12-3 or TRBV12-4 and TRBJ1-2, with 12 bases identical to TRBD1. The CDR3 length is 12 residues. J was trimmed by 12 bases and V by 5 bases; bases with no gene match: 4. The CDR3 protein is CASSPGQGADTF. The CDR3 region has the DNA TGTGCCAGCAGTCCGGGACAGGGGGCCGACACCTTC.

This clone was detected once. DNA for the CDR3: TGCAGCGTTGTAGCTGATTTTGGCGAGCAGTACTTC. Its translation is CSVVADFGEQYF. This sequence joins TRBV29-1 and TRBJ2-7; D gene ambiguous. The CDR3 covers 12 residues. CDR1 and CDR2 (germline): SQVTM, ANQGSEA. V shed 4 bases and J shed 6 bases, with 13 bases lying between them.

The chain employs TRBV6-5 and TRBJ2-2; 8 bases are shared with TRBD1. Per germline, CDR1 MNHEY and CDR2 SVGAGI. The CDR3 has 15 residues. V trimming: 5 bases; J trimming: 6 bases; junction bases outside the gene matches: 8. The DNA for the CDR3 is TGTGCCAGCAGTACCGGACAGGGCGGCGCCGGGGAGCTGTTTTTT. Amino acids: CASSTGQGGAGELFF.

This clone was observed once. This chain joins TRBV18 and TRBJ1-2; 8 bases agree with TRBD1. The CDR3 has 15 amino acids. Germline trimming cut 0 bases from V and 2 bases from J; bases unmatched to any gene: 2. Germline CDR1 and CDR2: KGHSH and LQKENI. For the CDR3, the DNA is TGTGCCAGCTCACCACCCGGACAGGGAAACTATGGCTACACCTTC. This codes for CASSPPGQGNYGYTF.